This passage covers 26 T cell receptor beta chains from one sample sequenced in a study of T cell changes during pregnancy in multiple sclerosis. Profiling relied on immunoSEQ multiplex PCR, and the TCRdb table lists in-frame clones only, not all of them. Here the sample spans approximately 46,000 clones, about 90% being singletons. The sample was CD8+ T cells from peripheral blood mononuclear cells, taken after pregnancy. These receptors were collected from a female donor with multiple sclerosis, enrolled in a pregnancy study.

The genes are TRBV7-2 and TRBJ1-1, with a weak D call TRBD1 (6 bases). Trimming cost V 1 base and J 5 bases, with 23 bases left between them. The CDR3 has 18 amino acids. The germline CDR1 and CDR2 sequences are SGHTA and FQGNSA. The CDR3 reads CASSLEFVPRGMGTEAFF. The CDR3 nucleotides read TGTGCCAGCAGCTTAGAGTTCGTACCCAGGGGCATGGGTACTGAAGCTTTCTTT.

The J gene is TRBJ2-3, the V gene TRBV5-1; D is unresolved. CDR3 size: 14 residues. V lost 4 bases and J 4 bases, leaving 13 bases between the germline ends. Germline V CDR1 and CDR2: SGHRS, YFSETQ. CDR3 sequence (DNA): TGCGCCAGCAGCGTGGGTAGAGGTGCAGATACGCAGTATTTT. This gives the protein CASSVGRGADTQYF.

The chain is built from TRBV21-1 and TRBJ2-1; no DNA check was done on the table's D call, TRBD1. TRBV21-1 is deemed a pseudogene. The CDR3 has 19 amino acids. CDR3 region: CASSKGRWKGVSSYNEQFF. In DNA, the CDR3 is TGTGCCAGCAGCAAAGGAAGGTGGAAAGGGGTTAGCTCCTACAATGAGCAGTTCTTC.

The chain carries TRBV27 and TRBJ2-7; 9 nucleotides agree with TRBD2. V lost 7 bases and J lost 0; bases outside the gene matches: 7. This CDR3 comprises 15 residues. CDR1 and CDR2 from the germline V gene are MNHEY and SMNVEV (reference sequence). The CDR3 DNA follows: TGTGCCAGCACCTATAGCGGGGGCAGCTCCTACGAGCAGTACTTC. This encodes CASTYSGGSSYEQYF.

The CDR3 sequence is CASSAWGTGTREQFF. CDR3 nucleotide sequence: TGTGCCAGCAGCGCATGGGGGACAGGGACAAGGGAGCAGTTCTTC. This chain joins TRBV9 and TRBJ2-1, with 9 positions matching TRBD1. CDR1 and CDR2 from the germline V gene are SGDLS and YYNGEE. The CDR3 has 15 amino acids. After removal of 3 bases from V and 10 bases from J, the junction contained 11 bases not matched to a gene.

CDR3 protein: CASSRGGGSQTEAFF. The CDR3 DNA is TGTGCCAGTAGTAGGGGAGGCGGATCTCAGACTGAAGCTTTCTTT. The V and J genes are TRBV19 and TRBJ1-1; D not certain. Trimming cost V 4 bases and J 5 bases, with 17 bases left between them. The CDR3 is 15 residues long. In germline, CDR1 is LNHDA, CDR2 SQIVND (reference sequence).

V usage is TRBV2 and J usage is TRBJ2-7, with a possible D match to TRBD2 (5 bases). Germline CDR1 reads SNHLY; CDR2 reads FYNNEI. The CDR3 covers 14 residues. Trimming took 7 bases from V and 5 from J, leaving 18 bases between them. The CDR3 coding sequence is TGTGCCAGCACTAGAGGGCAGCAGCTGAACGAGCAGTACTTC. Its translation is CASTRGQQLNEQYF.

The chain combines TRBV27 with TRBJ2-5, with 9 bases matching TRBD2. This CDR3 has 19 amino acids. The V segment lost 0 bases and the J segment 2 bases; nucleotides outside the gene matches: 13. Germline V gene lookup returns CDR1 MNHEY and CDR2 SMNVEV (reference sequence). CDR3 in amino acids: CASSLSTRELAGEQETQYF. In DNA form, the CDR3 reads TGTGCCAGCAGTTTATCGACGAGGGAGTTAGCGGGAGAGCAAGAGACCCAGTACTTC.

The chain links TRBV7-9 to TRBJ1-1, with a tentative D call TRBD1 (6 bases). There are 15 residues in the CDR3. V shed 5 bases and J shed 5 bases, with 18 bases lying between them. The germline gives CDR1 SEHNR, CDR2 FQNEAQ (reference sequence). The CDR3 coding sequence is TGTGCCAGCAGCCCCCCCCAGGGGCTAGCAACTGAAGCTTTCTTT. Its protein is CASSPPQGLATEAFF.

Only a few counts were recorded for this clone. V is TRBV4-2 and J is TRBJ1-1; D is unresolved. Trimming left V 2 bases short and J 5 bases short, with 6 bases between. The CDR3 covers 12 residues. Germline V gene data show CDR1 as LGHNA and CDR2 as YNFKEQ. CDR3 in amino acids: CASSQSRTEAFF. The CDR3, as DNA: TGTGCCAGCAGCCAATCGAGAACTGAAGCTTTCTTT.

The rearrangement links TRBV7-3 to TRBJ2-3; weak D call: TRBD1 (5 bases). The germline V gene encodes CDR1 SGHTA and CDR2 FQGTGA. V gave up 1 base and J gave up 4 bases, with 12 bases separating them. The CDR3 totals 15 residues. This CDR3 is CASSLKQGRADTQYF. The CDR3 DNA reads as TGTGCCAGCAGCTTAAAGCAGGGTCGGGCAGATACGCAGTATTTT.

The chain couples TRBV12-5 to TRBJ1-1, with D possibly TRBD1 on 6 matching bases. The CDR3 spans 21 residues. The ends were cut back, 3 bases at V and 0 bases at J, with 29 bases in the middle. The germline V gene has CDR1 LGHNT and CDR2 FRNRAP. DNA of the CDR3: TGTGCTAGTGGTTTTGATTTGGGGCCGGGACACCTTCCCACGGTGAACACTGAAGCTTTCTTT. Translating it yields CASGFDLGPGHLPTVNTEAFF.

The chain joins TRBV5-4 to TRBJ2-2; 7 bases fit TRBD1. Germline lookup yields CDR1 SGHNT and CDR2 YYREEE (reference sequence). V shed 5 bases, J shed 6 bases, and the junction held 7 bases outside the gene matches. The CDR3 length is 14 residues. CDR3 sequence (DNA): TGTGCCAGCAGTGACAGGGTAGTGTCCGGGGAGCTGTTTTTT. It codes for CASSDRVVSGELFF.

The chain uses TRBV19 and TRBJ1-2; possibly TRBD1 for D (6 bases). Trimming cost V 3 bases and J 2 bases, with 10 bases left between them. The CDR3 extends over 14 amino acids. Germline V gene data show CDR1 as LNHDA and CDR2 as SQIVND (reference sequence). DNA for the CDR3: TGTGCCAGTAGTATTTTTGGACAGAACTATGGCTACACCTTC. Its protein is CASSIFGQNYGYTF.

This clone has only one observation. The rearrangement uses TRBV7-6 and TRBJ2-1; TRBD2 matches 11 bases. The CDR3 runs 18 residues. V shed 1 base, J shed 5 bases, and the junction held 10 bases outside the gene matches. CDR1 is SGHVS and CDR2 is FNYEAQ in the germline V gene. CDR3 nucleotide sequence: TGTGCCAGCAGCTTAGATCTAGCGGGGGGTTTGTGGGACAATGAGCAGTTCTTC. It yields the protein CASSLDLAGGLWDNEQFF. Based on the CDR3 plus reference TRBV7-6 and TRBJ2-1, the full variable domain is GAGVSQSPRYKVTKRGQDVALRCDPISGHVSLYWYRQALGQGPEFLTYFNYEAQQDKSGLPNDRFSAERPEGSISTLTIQRTEQRDSAMYRCASSLDLAGGLWDNEQFFGPGTRLTVL.

This chain uses TRBV4-3 with TRBJ1-1; 11 nucleotides agree with TRBD1. This CDR3 spans 17 amino acids. Germline trimming cut 0 bases from V and 4 bases from J; bases unmatched to any gene: 7. Germline-derived CDR1 and CDR2 are LGHNA and YSLEER. The CDR3 nucleotides read TGCGCCAGCAGCCAAGAAACCCCCGGGACAGGGGGCACTGAAGCTTTCTTT. It translates to CASSQETPGTGGTEAFF.

This clone was seen only once. This chain links TRBV2 with TRBJ1-1, with TRBD1 as a possible D gene (5 bases). CDR1 and CDR2 from the germline V gene are SNHLY and FYNNEI. This CDR3 region has 13 residues. With 3 bases removed from V and 5 bases from J, the gap between germline ends came to 10 bases. The CDR3 reads CASSDQGRTEAFF. CDR3 DNA: TGTGCCAGCAGTGATCAGGGAAGAACTGAAGCTTTCTTT.

The rearrangement uses TRBV7-7 and TRBJ2-1, with 9 bases fitting TRBD1. The CDR3 sequence is 15 residues long. J lost 6 bases, V lost 5 bases, and 8 bases had no gene match. The germline V gene has CDR1 SSHAT and CDR2 FNYEAQ (reference sequence). DNA of the CDR3: TGTGCCAGCAGCCCCGGGACAGGGCGGGGCAATGAGCAGTTCTTC. Translated: CASSPGTGRGNEQFF.

The V and J genes are TRBV11-2 and TRBJ2-5; 8 bases map to TRBD2. From germline, CDR1 is SGHAT and CDR2 FQNNGV. J lost 4 bases, V lost 2 bases, and 6 bases had no gene match. The CDR3 covers 15 residues. CDR3 protein: CASSLTSGVPETQYF. In DNA, the CDR3 is TGTGCCAGCAGCTTAACTAGCGGAGTTCCAGAGACCCAGTACTTC.

The V call is TRBV12-5, the J call TRBJ2-3, with 8 bases that match TRBD2. The length of the CDR3 is 16 residues. Germline trimming cut 4 bases from V and 1 base from J; bases unmatched to any gene: 7. Germline CDR1 LGHNT, CDR2 FRNRAP. CDR3 residues: CASGSSGGPGTDTQYF. The CDR3 DNA reads as TGTGCTAGTGGTTCGTCGGGAGGGCCGGGCACAGATACGCAGTATTTT.

This chain joins TRBV10-1 and TRBJ1-2; TRBD1 might be the D (6 bases). Trimming left V 6 bases short and J 4 bases short, with 24 bases between. The CDR3 totals 17 residues. Germline values: CDR1 WNHNN, CDR2 SYGVQD (reference sequence). The CDR3 loop is CASRGTTGWGFCYGYTF. In DNA form, the CDR3 reads TGCGCCAGCAGGGGGACGACAGGTTGGGGTTTTTGCTATGGCTACACCTTC.

CDR3 protein: CASSVTTSGHNEQFF. CDR3 nucleotide sequence: TGTGCCAGCAGCGTAACTACTAGCGGTCACAATGAGCAGTTCTTC. This chain connects TRBV9 to TRBJ2-1, with TRBD2 matching 8 bases. Germline CDR1 SGDLS, CDR2 YYNGEE. The V and J ends lost 1 base and 5 bases, in that order; junction bases with no gene match: 5. This CDR3 has 15 amino acids.

The chain combines TRBV4-1 with TRBJ2-7, with a weak D call TRBD1 (5 bases). The CDR3 runs to 18 residues. Between the trimmed V and J ends, which lost 0 bases and 6 bases, there was a span of 24 bases. Germline values: CDR1 MGHRA, CDR2 YSYEKL. The CDR3 region is CASSQDLVVQGGRGEQYF. The CDR3 nucleotides are TGCGCCAGCAGCCAAGATCTCGTAGTGCAGGGCGGTAGGGGCGAGCAGTACTTC.

The rearrangement joins TRBV7-8 to TRBJ2-7; a possible D gene is TRBD1 (6 bases). CDR3 length equals 18 residues. The germline V and J ends were trimmed by 5 bases and 4 bases, with 27 bases remaining between them. Looked up from germline, CDR1 is SGHVS and CDR2 is FQNEAQ. In nucleotides, the CDR3 is TGTGCCAGCAGCCGAAGTGTGTGGGCCAGGGGAGACTTTTACGAGCAGTACTTC. Protein product: CASSRSVWARGDFYEQYF.

The rearrangement links TRBV5-6 to TRBJ2-1; TRBD2 agrees at 9 bases. The germline CDR1 and CDR2 sequences are SGHDT and YYEEEE. The CDR3 has 15 residues. V was pared by 6 bases and J by 5 bases, with 9 bases of the junction left unmatched. CDR3 DNA sequence: TGTGCCAGCACCGGCGGACTAGCGCTAGACAATGAGCAGTTCTTC. It is translated as CASTGGLALDNEQFF.

The rearrangement joins TRBV7-2 to TRBJ1-1, with TRBD1 matching over 9 bases. The CDR3 sequence is 14 residues long. Germline V gives CDR1 SGHTA, CDR2 FQGNSA. Losses at the gene ends were 4 bases for V and 5 bases for J; bases not matched to a gene: 5. Written as DNA, the CDR3 is TGTGCCAGCAGCTCGACAGGGGGAAGGACTGAAGCTTTCTTT. Its protein product is CASSSTGGRTEAFF.